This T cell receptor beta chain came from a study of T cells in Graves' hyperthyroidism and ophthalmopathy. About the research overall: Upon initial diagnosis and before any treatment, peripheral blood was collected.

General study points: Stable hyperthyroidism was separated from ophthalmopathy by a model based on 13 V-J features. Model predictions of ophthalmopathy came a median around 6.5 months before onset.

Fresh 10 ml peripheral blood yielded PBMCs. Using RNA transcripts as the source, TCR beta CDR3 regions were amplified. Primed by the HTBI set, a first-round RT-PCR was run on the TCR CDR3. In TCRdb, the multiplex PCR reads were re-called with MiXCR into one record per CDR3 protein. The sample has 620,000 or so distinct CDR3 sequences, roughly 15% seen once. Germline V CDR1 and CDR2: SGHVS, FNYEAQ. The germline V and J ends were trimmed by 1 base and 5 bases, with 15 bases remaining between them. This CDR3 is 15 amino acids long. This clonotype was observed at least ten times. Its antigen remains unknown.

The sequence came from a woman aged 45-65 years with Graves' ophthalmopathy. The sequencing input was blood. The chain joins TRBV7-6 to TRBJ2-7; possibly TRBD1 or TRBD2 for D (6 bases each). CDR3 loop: CASSLEGGVDHEQYF. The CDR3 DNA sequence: TGTGCCAGCAGCTTAGAGGGGGGAGTTGATCACGAGCAGTACTTC.